This T cell receptor beta chain is drawn from a study of identical twins (dated by TCRdb to the mid-2010s). About the investigation overall: The study deep-sequenced TCR alpha and beta repertoires from monozygotic twins, unrelated adults of various ages and cord blood to test whether fetal clonotypes persist. Replicate twin experiments were performed at different times using different library preparation protocols to rule out contamination. General conclusions and limits of the study: Abundant cord blood beta clonotypes had fewer insertions, young adult naive repertoires showed a similar but weaker trend, and memory repertoires showed no such trend. Compared with coincidental sharing between unrelated individuals, out-of-frame TCR alpha sequences shared between twins showed an excess of sequences with low generation probability. In monozygotic twins, out-of-frame TCR alpha sharing was systematically underestimated by recombination models, although the models agreed with sharing between unrelated individuals. The excess sharing between twins in beta out-of-frame sequences was weaker because fewer shared sequences reduced the signal-to-noise ratio. Because the same donors could not be followed over many years, the conclusions depended on cross-sectional statistical analysis. Zero-insertion analyses could be partly confounded by invariant T cells such as MAIT and iNKT, although diverse VJ usage argued against such confounding for most clonotypes.

Only healthy Caucasian donors were included. Three pairs of female monozygotic twins, all aged roughly 18 to 29 years, were included in the twin cohort. Miltenyi CD45RO+ enrichment and human naive T-cell isolation kits were used to isolate memory (CD45RO+) and naive T cells from PBMC. From the cysteine up to the phenylalanine, the CDR3 has a length of 17 residues. Only the CDR3 portion is preserved as DNA: 51 bases, with reading frame beginning at the first base. CDR1 and CDR2 (MNHNS, SASEGT) derive from the germline V gene. Relative to germline, V is missing 5 bases and J is missing 3 bases, with 10 bases of the junction outside any gene match. Library preparation was by 5' RACE. TCRdb names Illumina HiSeq 2000 as the instrument used. A universal primer binding site was added through template switching, and the final cDNA carried a unique molecular identifier so that TCR cDNA molecules could be counted accurately. Specific primers in the conserved constant-segment region were used to synthesize first-strand cDNA for TCR alpha and beta chains. To control for contamination, every cDNA library carried two barcodes: a SMART-Mk sample barcode plus Illumina barcodes. TruSeq adapter sequences along with Illumina sample barcodes were introduced in two successive PCR steps. The Illumina HiSeq platform was used with custom primers to sequence TCR alpha and beta cDNA libraries. The authors' pipeline ran thus. MiGEC processed the raw reads to extract unique molecular identifiers, while MiXCR was used to determine the CDR3 positions. For each individual, recombination models were inferred using an EM algorithm with the repgenHMM and IGoR tools. The tcR package in R was used for shared clonotype analysis, with sharing normalized by the product of cloneset sizes. Out-of-frame nonproductive sequences were analyzed to study raw recombination free of thymic and clonal selection effects. TCRdb passed the public sequencing reads through fastp at Q25 and MiXCR, retaining productive beta sequences. Every entry covers one CDR3 protein and lists the most common genes and DNA from its rows. TCRdb assigned the V and J calls; the authors' analysis was not used. The sample table shows 200,000 to 250,000 distinct CDR3 sequences, and around 6.9% are seen once. Of the sample, around 1.8% is held by the ten largest clones.

On this clonotype itself: Its cognate antigen has yet to be identified. One base away there is no much larger clone; base qualities are not given.

The data were also submitted as part of a second study, on yellow fever vaccine responses in identical twins. From the second report: According to the authors, in identical twins the way T cells responded to vaccination appeared partly convergent and partly personalized. Focusing on identical twins, the study followed the T cell clones that responded to the vaccine, and did so with precision.

The chain links TRBV6-1 with TRBJ2-5, with 12 middle bases fitting TRBD2. The origin of this receptor is a woman under 30 in good health. The sequenced sample was memory (CD45RO+) T cells sorted from blood. The meaning of the sample's cell subset or site label: CD45RO+ enriched T cells. The CDR3 protein is CASSTPGLAGNKETQYF. The sequenced DNA: TGTGCCAGCAGTACCCCCGGACTAGCGGGAAACAAAGAGACCCAGTACTTC.